Presented here are 8 T cell receptor beta chains from one specimen sequenced in a study of tumor and adjacent non-tumor tissue in lung cancer. A modified ARM-PCR protocol with three rounds of nested PCR amplified TCRbeta. One entry per CDR3 protein results from TCRdb running MiXCR on the multiplex PCR reads. The table has 90,000 to 110,000 distinct CDR3 sequences, 62% seen once; the top ten hold roughly 19%. The template was RNA from unsorted bulk tissue. More than 3 cm separated this lung sample from the edge of the tumor. Source material: distant non-tumor lung tissue. The receptor source for this set is a man between 60 and 70 years old with non-small cell lung cancer.

This clonotype was detected only a few times. This may stem from a read error, because a much larger clone lies one nucleotide away. The rearrangement links TRBV6-2 or TRBV6-3 to TRBJ2-7; D assignment may be TRBD1 or TRBD2 (5 bases each). Germline values: CDR1 MNHEY, CDR2 SVGEGT. CDR3 length: 11 amino acids. V was shortened by 6 bases and J by 9 bases, with 12 bases between the two germline ends. The CDR3 DNA reads as TGTGCCAGCAGCACGGGGCTCTCGCAGTACTTC. Translating gives CASSTGLSQYF.

As concerns this clonotype: The CDR3 carries no conserved terminal phenylalanine or tryptophan, so it likely arises from a read error. The chain employs TRBV6-5 and TRBJ1-1; TRBD1 matches at 12 bases. The CDR3 extends over 16 amino acids. Germline CDR1 is MNHEY and CDR2 is SVGAGI. Written as DNA, the CDR3 is TGTGCCAGCAGTTCCCCAAGGGACAGGGGGCGTACTGGAGCTTTCCTT. Encoded protein: CASSSPRDRGRTGAFL.

The CDR3 DNA sequence: TGTGCCATCAGAGATGGTCCGCGTCGGGAGCAGTACTTC. Its translation is CAIRDGPRREQYF. The rearrangement joins TRBV10-3 to TRBJ2-7; D call uncertain. Germline CDR1 and CDR2: ENHRY and SYGVKD. The CDR3 totals 13 residues. V was cut by 6 bases and J by 7 bases, with 16 bases left in between.

About this clonotype: At one boundary the junction diverges from the germline segment, which might be a read error. V is TRBV12-3 or TRBV12-4 and J is TRBJ1-5; possible D gene TRBD1, 5 bases. CDR3 length: 15 amino acids. CDR3 sequence reads: CVSSLGGTFNQPLHF. The CDR3 DNA follows: TGTGTCAGCAGTTTGGGAGGGACTTTCAATCAGCCCCTGCATTTT.

Comments on this clonotype: Given a much more abundant clone one base away, this may be a read error. The V call is TRBV5-1, the J call TRBJ2-7; D perhaps matches TRBD2 (5 bases). Trimming removed 2 bases at V and 4 bases at J, with 10 bases between. CDR1 and CDR2 (germline): SGHRS, YFSETQ. The CDR3 is 13 amino acids. The chain's CDR3 is CASSFNAGYEQYF. The CDR3 DNA follows: TGCGCCAGCAGCTTCAATGCGGGTTACGAGCAGTACTTC.

As regards this clonotype: Here the CDR3 omits its conserved ending phenylalanine or tryptophan, so a read error is the likely source. The J gene is TRBJ2-1, the V gene TRBV29-1, with unresolved D. This CDR3 region has 15 residues. Germline V gene data show CDR1 as SQVTM and CDR2 as ANQGSEA. Trimming removed 3 bases at V and 1 base at J, with 13 bases between. CDR3: CSVEGSHKSYNEQFI. The CDR3 region has the DNA TGCAGCGTTGAGGGAAGTCACAAGTCCTACAATGAGCAGTTCATC.

This clonotype has ten or more counts. A much larger clone differs by one base, so this may be a read error. The DNA for the CDR3 is TGTGTCAGCAGCAAGACGGACAGATCAGATACGCAGTATTTT. Translation gives CVSSKTDRSDTQYF. The chain uses TRBV7-9 and TRBJ2-3; TRBD1 is a possible D gene (6 bases). This CDR3 spans 14 amino acids. Germline loops: CDR1 SEHNR, CDR2 FQNEAQ (reference sequence).

Details on this clonotype: At one boundary the junction diverges from the germline segment, which might be a read error. This chain uses TRBV11-2 with TRBJ2-3; the match to TRBD1 covers 11 bases. CDR1 and CDR2 (germline): SGHAT, FQNNGV. CDR3 length equals 17 residues. As DNA, the CDR3 is TGTGTCAGCAGCACAAAAAGGACAGGGGGCGTAGCAGATACACGGTATTTT. It specifies CVSSTKRTGGVADTRYF.